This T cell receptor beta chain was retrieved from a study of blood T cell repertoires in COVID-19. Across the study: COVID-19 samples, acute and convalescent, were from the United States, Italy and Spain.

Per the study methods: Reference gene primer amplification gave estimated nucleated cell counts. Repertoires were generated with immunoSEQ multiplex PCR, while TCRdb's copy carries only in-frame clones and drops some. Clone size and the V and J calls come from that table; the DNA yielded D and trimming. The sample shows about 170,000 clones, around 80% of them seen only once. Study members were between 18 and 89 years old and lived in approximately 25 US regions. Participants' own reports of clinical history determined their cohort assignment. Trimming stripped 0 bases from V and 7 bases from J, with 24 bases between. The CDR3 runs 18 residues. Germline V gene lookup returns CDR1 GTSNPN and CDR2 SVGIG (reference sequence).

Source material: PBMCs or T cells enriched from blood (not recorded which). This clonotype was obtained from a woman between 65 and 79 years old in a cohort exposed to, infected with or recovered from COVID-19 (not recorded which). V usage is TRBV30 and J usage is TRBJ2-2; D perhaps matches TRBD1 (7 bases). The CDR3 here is CAWSVKTPEGALDGELFF. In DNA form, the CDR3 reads TGTGCCTGGAGTGTAAAGACGCCGGAGGGGGCGCTTGACGGGGAGCTGTTTTTT.